Presented here are 2 T cell receptor beta chains from one specimen sequenced in a study of blood T cells in healthy people across ages. Next came a second PCR, run for roughly 6 to 11 cycles, which used a sample-barcoded 5' primer along with a J-beta primer mix. TCRdb itself ran the 5' RACE reads through MiXCR, one entry per CDR3 protein. The sample records 630,000 or so distinct CDR3 sequences, roughly 32% being singletons. Material for sequencing was blood. The receptors originated from a woman of 80 years or more in good health.

A word on this clonotype: One junction end does not reproduce the germline sequence, and a read error may be involved. This chain connects TRBV10-2 to TRBJ2-7; D is possibly TRBD1 or TRBD2 (5 bases each). Germline-derived CDR1 and CDR2 are WSHSY and SAAADI. The CDR3 extends over 14 amino acids. The CDR3 nucleotides are TGCGCCAGCATTGAGGGACGTCTTTCCTACGAGCAGTACTTC. Translating gives CASIEGRLSYEQYF.

This clonotype was counted ten times or more. The chain uses TRBV6-1 and TRBJ2-3; 9 bases map to TRBD1. CDR1 MNHNS and CDR2 SASEGT come from the germline V gene. Trimming removed 5 bases from V and 3 bases from J; junction bases left unmatched: 18. This CDR3 comprises 19 residues. The CDR3 DNA is TGTGCCAGCAGTAGAACCGACCCTACCGGGACAGGGTCGACAGATACGCAGTATTTT. Amino acid sequence: CASSRTDPTGTGSTDTQYF.